These T cell receptor beta chains were read from a single sample in a study of vaccination and CD4 T cells after COVID-19. These receptors' antigens are unknown. Via MiXCR, TCRdb re-called the PCR reads, giving one row per CDR3 protein. The table records around 20,000 distinct CDR3 sequences, 50% of them present only once. Sequenced input: CD4+ T cells from blood, cultured in vitro. Receptors originate from a human donor who had recovered from COVID-19. CDR3s leave out the opening cysteine and the closing phenylalanine or tryptophan. A row's size may be missing; if present it is once, few, many or a size class.

clone size	V gene	J gene	CDR3 protein
.	TRBV19	TRBJ1-3	ASTEVFRGGTIY
few	TRBV5-1	TRBJ1-2	ASSLARNDGYT
few	TRBV10-3	TRBJ1-5	AISESSVGGNQPQH
few	TRBV7-2	TRBJ1-5	ASSLAGVHQPQH
.	TRBV7-3	TRBJ2-3	ASSPRPDTDTQY
.	TRBV6-2/TRBV6-3	TRBJ1-1	ASSLEIIAEAF
once	TRBV28	TRBJ2-1	ASSSGQGAYNEQF
.	TRBV7-2	TRBJ1-1	ASSPDMMNTEAF
.	TRBV5-1	TRBJ1-1	ASSSDKNTEAF
few	TRBV20-1	TRBJ2-1	SGGGQGAGEQF
.	TRBV6-2/TRBV6-3	TRBJ1-5	ASSYTQYSNQPQH
.	TRBV10-3	TRBJ2-5	ATQGQEKETQY
.	TRBV7-3	TRBJ2-7	ASSLAGGHEQY
few	TRBV19	TRBJ1-2	ASIDRGEGDYGYT
few	TRBV30	TRBJ1-6	AWSAQTEGVLH
.	TRBV27	TRBJ1-1	ARSSRTGFGGYQNTEAF
once	TRBV28	TRBJ2-7	ASRHSGTGFYEQY
.	TRBV6-5	TRBJ1-1	ASSFTGGLDEAF
.	TRBV28	TRBJ1-1	ASSSGQGLTEAF
.	TRBV20-1	TRBJ1-3	SARGSGNTIY
few	TRBV6-2/TRBV6-3	TRBJ1-1	ASSYLTGLEAF
few	TRBV7-9	TRBJ1-5	ASSDDRGQDRNQPQH
few	TRBV6-2/TRBV6-3	TRBJ2-5	ASSSGAGGKTQY
.	TRBV18	TRBJ2-7	ASSQYSSYEQY
.	TRBV6-1	TRBJ2-7	ASTDRSTYEQY
.	TRBV6-5	TRBJ2-7	ASSSTGSATRFYEQY
.	TRBV20-1	TRBJ2-5	SAREVTTHEETQY
.	TRBV3-1	TRBJ2-1	ASSRTPGGTGGHEQF
few	TRBV7-2	TRBJ2-2	ASSFRRGSGELF
few	TRBV6-2/TRBV6-3	TRBJ2-5	ASSSLTGMSGGTQY
few	TRBV5-1	TRBJ1-2	ASSRTTGIYGYT
.	TRBV5-1	TRBJ2-3	ASSPGASASTDTQY
.	TRBV11-2	TRBJ2-3	ASSFRDSTDTQY
.	TRBV20-1	TRBJ2-7	SASRTGIYEQY
medium-sized	TRBV5-1	TRBJ1-2	ASSLGRTGGGYT
few	TRBV20-1	TRBJ1-6	SARGGVDRGRSLVFSPLH
.	TRBV7-2	TRBJ2-5	ASSLFSGYETQY
once	TRBV11-1	TRBJ2-7	ASSSRGRGAGYEQY
.	TRBV27	TRBJ2-7	ASSFTGGESGLQY
.	TRBV27	TRBJ1-2	ASSSLGEGDYGYT
.	TRBV14	TRBJ1-1	ASSQAFRGQGRLTEAF
few	TRBV24-1	TRBJ2-1	ATSQDRADEQF
.	TRBV28	TRBJ2-2	ASSPYSNTGELF
.	TRBV6-1	TRBJ2-2	ASSEGQDWGELF
.	TRBV5-1	TRBJ1-1	ASSLFAGMNTEAF
.	TRBV12-3/TRBV12-4	TRBJ2-2	ASKGGASGTAGELF
once	TRBV20-1	TRBJ2-1	SASGLAGGLNEQF